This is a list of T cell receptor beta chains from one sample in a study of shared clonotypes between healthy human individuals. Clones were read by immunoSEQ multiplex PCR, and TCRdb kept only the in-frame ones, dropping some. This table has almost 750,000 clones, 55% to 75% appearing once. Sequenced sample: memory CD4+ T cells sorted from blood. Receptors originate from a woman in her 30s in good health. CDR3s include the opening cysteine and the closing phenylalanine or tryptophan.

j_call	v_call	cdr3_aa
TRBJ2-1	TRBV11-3	CASSFSEGEQFF
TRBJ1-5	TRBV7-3	CASVGLTANQPQHF
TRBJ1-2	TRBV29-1	CSVEVGQDGYTF
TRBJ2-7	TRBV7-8	CASLGVGRSTYEQYF
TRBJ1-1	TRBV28	CASSLSGGPNTEAFF
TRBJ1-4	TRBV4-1	CASSQVRGFGKLFF
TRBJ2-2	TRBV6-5	CASRPGTGGTGELFF
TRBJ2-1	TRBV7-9	CASSLRVGDWTYNEQFF
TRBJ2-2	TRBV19	CASSMWDKKSKGGELFF
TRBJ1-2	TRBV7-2	CASSPSAALEKLYTF
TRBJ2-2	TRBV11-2	CASSLVSRKNTGELFF
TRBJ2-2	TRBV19	CASTPTGTTNTGELFF
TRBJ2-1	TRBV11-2	CASSFIGGYNEQFF
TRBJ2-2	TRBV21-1	CAAYRGLAGELFF
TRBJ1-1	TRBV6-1	CASSELVGRGGTEAFF
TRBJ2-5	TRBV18	CASSLGGTETQYF
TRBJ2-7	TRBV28	CASSRDPQGQYF
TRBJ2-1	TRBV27	CASSSWDRTYNEQFF
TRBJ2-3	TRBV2	CASVPGLATSTDTQYF
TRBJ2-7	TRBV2	CASSEFLRNEQYF
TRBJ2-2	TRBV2	CANKREVTGELFF
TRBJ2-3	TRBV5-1	CASREFTSTDTQYF
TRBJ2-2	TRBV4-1	CASSLRPQTSGRGDTGELFF
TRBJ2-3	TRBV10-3	CAISDRGQGDTQYF
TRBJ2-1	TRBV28	CASSKNSATYNEQFF
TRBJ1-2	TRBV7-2	CASSSDSRNYGYTF
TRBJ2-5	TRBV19	CASTPMSGYGTQYF
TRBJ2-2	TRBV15	CATSRDGQFTGELFF
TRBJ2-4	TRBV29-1	CSVRTQAKNIQYF
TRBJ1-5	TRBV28	CASSLGRRGSNQPQHF
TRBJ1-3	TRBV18	CASSPSRAGGNTIYF
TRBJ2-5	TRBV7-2	CASSLGSRGGETQYF
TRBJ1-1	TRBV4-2	CASSQAGTGNTEAFF
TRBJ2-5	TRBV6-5	CASSPSAGQTQYF
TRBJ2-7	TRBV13	CASSLPGLAGAYEQYF